This is a list of T cell receptor beta chains from one sample in a study of T cell responses to AZD1222 COVID-19 vaccine. Generated by immunoSEQ multiplex PCR, the TCRdb table keeps only in-frame clones and is missing some. The sample consists of 52,000 or so clones, approximately 89% of them appearing once. Here the sequenced sample was peripheral blood, taken on day 0 of MenACWY control vaccination. These receptors were taken from an adult in good health. The conserved cysteine and the conserved F or W are not part of the CDR3 here. D genes are given only for firm matches.

V,D,length,CDR3
TRBV7-9,.,11,ASRRGPGEKLF
TRBV11-2,.,12,ASSLGARNTEAF
TRBV6-1,TRBD2,14,ASSGFSGRWTDTQY
TRBV28,TRBD1,13,ASSPRDREATEAF
TRBV18,.,14,ASSALKTSSYNEQF
TRBV5-1,TRBD1,13,ASSAGQGGYNEQF
TRBV15,.,15,ATSRDIGRDSNQPQH
TRBV19,TRBD1,13,ASSQPGQWNYEQY
TRBV10-1,TRBD2,13,ASSDKREGSYEQY
TRBV3-1/TRBV3-2,.,14,ASSLGEAGTPNEQY
TRBV11-2,TRBD2,15,ASSLTGVAGGTDTQY
TRBV2,TRBD1,13,ASTEGTVNTGELF
TRBV5-1,TRBD1,13,ASSLAQGKSYEQY